Shown below are 10 T cell receptor beta chains from a single sample sequenced in a study of blood T cells in healthy people across ages. Primers used in a second PCR of about 7 to 12 cycles were a sample-barcoded 5' primer and a J-beta primer mix. MiXCR was run by TCRdb on the 5' RACE reads, yielding one entry per CDR3 protein. There are about 1,600,000 distinct CDR3 sequences in the sample; roughly 40% occur only once, and 7.9% lies in the top ten. The sequenced sample consisted of blood. Receptors were obtained from a woman under 30 in good health.

This clonotype was recorded a few times. The CDR3 bases are TGTGCCACCGCGCTTGCGGGGGGGCTATACAATGAGCAGTTCTTC. Translated: CATALAGGLYNEQFF. The chain couples TRBV7-2 to TRBJ2-1; 9 bases are a match to TRBD2. V shed 10 bases, J shed 4 bases, and the junction held 11 bases outside the gene matches. Germline values: CDR1 SGHTA, CDR2 FQGNSA. This CDR3 region has 15 residues.

This clonotype has a handful of counts. The chain couples TRBV27 to TRBJ2-7, with a possible D match to TRBD1 (6 bases). The germline V and J ends were trimmed by 3 bases and 7 bases, with 13 bases remaining between them. Germline V gives CDR1 MNHEY, CDR2 SMNVEV (reference sequence). The CDR3 runs 13 residues. Written as DNA, the CDR3 is TGTGCCAGCAGTTTGGGGGCCCTAGTGGAGCAGTACTTC. Encoded protein: CASSLGALVEQYF.

The chain is built from TRBV5-1 and TRBJ2-7; 7 nucleotides agree with TRBD1. This CDR3 contains 14 residues. V was pared by 5 bases and J by 1 base, with 6 bases of the junction left unmatched. Germline CDR1 reads SGHRS; CDR2 reads YFSETQ. In DNA, the CDR3 is TGCGCCAGCAGACTTCAGGACAGGTCCTACGAGCAGTACTTC. Amino acid sequence: CASRLQDRSYEQYF.

To note about this clonotype: Just one base apart from a much larger clone, this may be a read error. The CDR3 loop is CASRARTSGRYEQYF. The CDR3 coding sequence is TGTGCCAGCAGGGCAAGGACTAGCGGGAGGTACGAGCAGTACTTC. The rearrangement joins TRBV12-3 or TRBV12-4 to TRBJ2-7; 14 bases match TRBD2. The CDR3 runs to 15 residues. The junction had 5 bases not matched to a gene; V was cut back by 6 bases and J by 4 bases.

For this clonotype: Germline and junction disagree at one end, which may indicate a read error. The chain is built from TRBV27 and TRBJ2-1, with D hard to call. In germline, CDR1 is MNHEY, CDR2 SMNVEV (reference sequence). The CDR3 covers 15 residues. CDR3 in amino acids: CASREARLAYNEQFF. The CDR3, as DNA: TGTGCAAGCAGAGAAGCACGGTTAGCCTACAATGAGCAGTTCTTC.

The rearrangement uses TRBV7-2 and TRBJ2-7, with a weak D call TRBD2 (6 bases). Germline values: CDR1 SGHTA, CDR2 FQGNSA. The V end was cut by 2 bases, the J end by 7 bases, with 33 bases between. The CDR3 loop spans 20 amino acids. The CDR3 region has the DNA TGTGCCAGCAGCTTACGGGCCGGGTCGGCGGCGGGGAGGTCCTACAATGAGCAGTACTTC. Amino acids: CASSLRAGSAAGRSYNEQYF. The variable domain in full, completed from reference TRBV7-2 and TRBJ2-7, reads GAGVSQSPSNKVTEKGKDVELRCDPISGHTALYWYRQSLGQGLEFLIYFQGNSAPDKSGLPSDRFSAERTGGSVSTLTIQRTQQEDSAVYLCASSLRAGSAAGRSYNEQYFGPGTRLTVT.

This clonotype was seen only a few times. V is TRBV20-1 and J is TRBJ2-1; TRBD2 matches at 8 bases. The CDR3 contains 15 residues. Germline V gene lookup returns CDR1 DFQATT and CDR2 SNEGSKA (reference sequence). The ends lost 8 bases at V and 2 bases at J; junction bases unmatched: 11. The CDR3 nucleotides are TGCAGTCCTCTTATAGCGGGATCCCCCTACAATGAGCAGTTCTTC. This sequence encodes CSPLIAGSPYNEQFF.

V is TRBV12-3 or TRBV12-4 and J is TRBJ1-5; TRBD1 matches at 10 bases. The CDR3 sequence is 16 residues long. J lost 7 bases, V lost 2 bases, and 8 bases had no gene match. This CDR3 reads CASSLSPGTGAQPQHF. CDR3 nucleotides: TGTGCCAGCAGTTTAAGTCCAGGGACAGGGGCCCAGCCCCAGCATTTT.

V gene TRBV20-1 combines with J gene TRBJ1-5; D might be TRBD1 (5 bases). Deletions cut 5 bases from V and 1 base from J, with 15 bases between. This CDR3 comprises 15 residues. Germline V gene data show CDR1 as DFQATT and CDR2 as SNEGSKA (reference sequence). The CDR3 region is CSASLGGNSNQPQHF. The CDR3 nucleotides read TGCAGTGCTTCCCTCGGGGGAAACAGCAATCAGCCCCAGCATTTT.

This clonotype was found a few times. The rearrangement links TRBV7-9 to TRBJ2-6; D might be TRBD1 (6 bases). CDR1 and CDR2 (germline): SEHNR, FQNEAQ (reference sequence). This CDR3 has 16 amino acids. Trimming removed 5 bases from V and 0 bases from J, with 11 bases in between. CDR3 residues: CASSRTAPSGANVLTF. CDR3 DNA: TGTGCCAGCAGCAGGACAGCTCCCTCTGGGGCCAACGTCCTGACTTTC.